This entry features one T cell receptor beta chain sequence. What it binds is unknown. Some clones are missing from TCRdb's copy, which holds only in-frame ones; the method was immunoSEQ multiplex PCR. The table includes fewer than 85,000 clones, approximately 78% detected once. These data are taken from a study of a mutant IDH1 vaccine in newly diagnosed glioma. Trimming left V 6 bases short and J 0 bases short, with 2 bases between. CDR1 is SEHNR and CDR2 is FQNEAQ in the germline V gene (reference sequence). The CDR3 covers 12 residues. Study-wide points: Altogether, 93.3% of patients exhibited vaccine-induced immune responses.

Regarding time point: week 47, end of study. One vaccine dose held 300 ug of mutant IDH1 20-mer peptide and came with topical imiquimod. New IDH1-mutant, ATRX-lost WHO grade 3 or 4 astrocytomas occurred in donors. The sequences come from PBMCs, collected from a glioma patient whose treatment included an IDH1 peptide vaccine. This sequence joins TRBV7-9 and TRBJ2-2; no reliable D call. The sequence was obtained from a middle-aged man with glioma. This chain's CDR3 is CASSPNTGELFF. The CDR3 DNA reads TGTGCCAGCAGTCCGAACACCGGGGAGCTGTTTTTT.